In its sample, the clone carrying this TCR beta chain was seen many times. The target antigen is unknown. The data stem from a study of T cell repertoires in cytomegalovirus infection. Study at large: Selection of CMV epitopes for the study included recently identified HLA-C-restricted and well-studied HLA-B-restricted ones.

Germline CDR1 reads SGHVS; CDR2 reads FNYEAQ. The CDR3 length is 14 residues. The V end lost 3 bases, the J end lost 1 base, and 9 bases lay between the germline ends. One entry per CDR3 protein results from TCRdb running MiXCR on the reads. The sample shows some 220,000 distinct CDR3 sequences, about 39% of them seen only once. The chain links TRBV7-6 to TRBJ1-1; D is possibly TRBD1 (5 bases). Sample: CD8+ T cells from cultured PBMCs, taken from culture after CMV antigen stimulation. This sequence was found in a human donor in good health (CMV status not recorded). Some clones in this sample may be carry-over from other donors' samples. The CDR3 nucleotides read TGTGCCAGCAGCTTGGGAGGACAGAACACTGAAGCTTTCTTT. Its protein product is CASSLGGQNTEAFF.